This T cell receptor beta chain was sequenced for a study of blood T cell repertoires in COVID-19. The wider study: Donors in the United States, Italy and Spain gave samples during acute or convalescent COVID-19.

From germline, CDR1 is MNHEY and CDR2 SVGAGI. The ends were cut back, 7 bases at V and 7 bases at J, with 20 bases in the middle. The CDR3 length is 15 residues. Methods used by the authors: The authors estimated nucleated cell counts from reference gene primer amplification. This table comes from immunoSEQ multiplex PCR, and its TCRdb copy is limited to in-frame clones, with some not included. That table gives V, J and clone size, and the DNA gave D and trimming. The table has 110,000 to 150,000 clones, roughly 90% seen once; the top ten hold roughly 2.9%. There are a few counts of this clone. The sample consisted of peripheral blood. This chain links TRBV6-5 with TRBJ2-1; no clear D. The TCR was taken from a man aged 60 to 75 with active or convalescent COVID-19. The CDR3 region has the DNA TGTGCCAGCACCCAAATCCTCCTGGCTAGAAATGAGCAGTTCTTC. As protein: CASTQILLARNEQFF.